Shown below are 15 T cell receptor beta chains from a single sample sequenced in a study of identical twins. Via MiXCR, TCRdb re-called the 5' RACE reads, giving one row per CDR3 protein. The data show roughly 1.6 million distinct CDR3 sequences, about 30% seen once. The sequenced sample consisted of cord blood. These receptors were collected from a newborn girl in good health.

This clonotype was seen only a few times. The rearrangement links TRBV5-1 to TRBJ1-1; D is perhaps TRBD1 (5 bases). The germline V gene encodes CDR1 SGHRS and CDR2 YFSETQ. The CDR3 sequence is 15 residues long. Trimming cost V 0 bases and J 4 bases, with 13 bases left between them. The CDR3 protein is CASSLVAGRGTEAFF. Written as DNA, the CDR3 is TGCGCCAGCAGCTTGGTTGCGGGGCGCGGCACTGAAGCTTTCTTT.

This clonotype was counted many times. This rearrangement joins TRBV4-2 to TRBJ1-2, with 8 bases aligning to TRBD1. Germline assignment: CDR1 LGHNA and CDR2 YNFKEQ. The CDR3 has 15 residues. The junction had 2 bases not matched to a gene; V was cut back by 2 bases and J by 0 bases. The CDR3 is CASSQSTGANYGYTF. CDR3 nucleotides: TGTGCCAGCAGCCAATCGACAGGGGCTAACTATGGCTACACCTTC.

This clonotype occurred a few times. The chain employs TRBV10-2 and TRBJ2-7, with 8 bases identical to TRBD2. Germline V gene data show CDR1 as WSHSY and CDR2 as SAAADI. V was pared by 6 bases and J by 3 bases, with 16 bases of the junction left unmatched. The CDR3 runs to 17 residues. CDR3 protein: CASSPYWTSHLFYEQYF. In nucleotides, the CDR3 is TGCGCCAGCAGCCCCTACTGGACTAGCCACCTCTTCTACGAGCAGTACTTC.

To note about this clonotype: A much larger clone is a single base away; this may be a read error. The chain joins TRBV5-1 to TRBJ2-5; 7 bases line up with TRBD2. The J call may be incorrect, as the DNA end agrees better with TRBJ2-7. This CDR3 comprises 14 residues. In germline, CDR1 is SGHRS, CDR2 YFSETQ. The CDR3 is CASSFLAAPYEQYF. CDR3 coding DNA: TGCGCCAGCAGCTTCCTAGCGGCCCCCTACGAGCAGTACTTC.

This clonotype was counted between two and nine times. The J gene is TRBJ2-7, the V gene TRBV20-1; 8 positions match TRBD2. CDR3 length equals 13 residues. The V gene's germline CDR1 is DFQATT and CDR2 SNEGSKA (reference sequence). V shed 4 bases, J shed 2 bases, and the junction held 4 bases outside the gene matches. The CDR3 loop reads CSANGLAAYEQYF. DNA of the CDR3: TGCAGTGCTAACGGACTAGCTGCCTACGAGCAGTACTTC.

The sample holds a few counts of this clonotype. The chain employs TRBV14 and TRBJ2-1; D not certain. V was clipped by 3 bases and J by 8 bases, with 14 bases between them. Germline loops: CDR1 SGHDN, CDR2 FVKESK. The CDR3 consists of 14 residues. The CDR3 protein is CASSQFHPLYEQFF. In DNA, the CDR3 is TGTGCCAGCAGCCAGTTTCACCCCCTTTATGAGCAGTTCTTC.

CDR3 sequence: CSVEFPGRNPFF. As DNA, the CDR3 is TGCAGCGTTGAGTTCCCAGGAAGGAATCCTTTCTTT. The rearrangement links TRBV29-1 to TRBJ1-1; D not certain. The V end lost 3 bases, the J end lost 12 bases, and 17 bases lay between the germline ends. The CDR3 runs 12 residues. Germline CDR1 SQVTM, CDR2 ANQGSEA.

This clonotype showed up just a few times. CDR3 protein: CASSPAGLPSYEQYF. The CDR3 bases are TGTGCCAGCAGCCCCGCCGGCCTACCCTCCTACGAGCAGTACTTC. This chain joins TRBV21-1 and TRBJ2-7; the table calls TRBD2, which could not be checked here. TRBV21-1 is reported as a pseudogene. This CDR3 spans 15 amino acids.

This CDR3 is CSARDEVEGELFF. The CDR3 nucleotides read TGCAGTGCTAGAGATGAGGTGGAAGGGGAGCTGTTTTTT. The chain is built from TRBV20-1 and TRBJ2-2; the D is unclear. Germline CDR1 is DFQATT and CDR2 is SNEGSKA (reference sequence). This CDR3 is 13 amino acids long. With 0 bases removed from V and 8 bases from J, the gap between germline ends came to 10 bases.

The chain recombines TRBV4-2 with TRBJ1-2; 7 nucleotides align to TRBD1. This CDR3 spans 16 amino acids. CDR1 and CDR2 (germline): LGHNA, YNFKEQ. V shed 1 base and J 4 bases; nucleotides not matched to a gene: 9. The chain's CDR3 is CASSQGPRDSFYGYTF. The CDR3, as DNA: TGTGCCAGCAGCCAAGGACCCCGGGACAGCTTCTATGGCTACACCTTC.

This clonotype was picked up a small number of times. V usage is TRBV11-2 and J usage is TRBJ2-1, with unresolved D. The germline V gene has CDR1 SGHAT and CDR2 FQNNGV. V lost 1 base to trimming and J lost 9 bases, with 7 bases between them. This CDR3 spans 12 amino acids. Here the CDR3 DNA reads TGTGCCAGCAGCTTAGTAGCCCCTGAGCAGTTCTTC. This encodes CASSLVAPEQFF.

The J gene is TRBJ2-4, the V gene TRBV4-2, with D maybe TRBD2 (5 bases). The ends were cut back, 0 bases at V and 6 bases at J, with 9 bases in the middle. The CDR3 consists of 14 residues. The V gene's germline CDR1 is LGHNA and CDR2 YNFKEQ. The CDR3 region has the DNA TGTGCCAGCAGCCAAGATCGGGCGGGAAACATTCAGTACTTC. Its translation is CASSQDRAGNIQYF.

This clonotype was detected a few times. The V and J genes are TRBV5-4 and TRBJ2-3; 8 bases map to TRBD2. After removal of 4 bases from V and 1 base from J, the junction contained 5 bases not matched to a gene. The CDR3 runs to 15 residues. Germline assignment: CDR1 SGHNT and CDR2 YYREEE (reference sequence). The CDR3 coding sequence is TGTGCCAGCAGCCATAGCGGGACGGGCACAGATACGCAGTATTTT. This translates into CASSHSGTGTDTQYF.

About this clonotype itself: This could be a read error, since a much larger clone is one nucleotide away. The chain joins TRBV24-1 to TRBJ2-1, with D perhaps matching TRBD1 (6 bases). The end of the DNA fits TRBJ2-7 better, so the J call may be wrong. This CDR3 contains 16 residues. Germline V gives CDR1 KGHDR, CDR2 SFDVKD. The CDR3 reads CATSDPTRQVYNEQYF. CDR3 coding DNA: TGTGCCACCAGTGATCCGACTCGACAGGTCTACAATGAGCAGTACTTC.

The chain employs TRBV2 and TRBJ1-5, with D maybe TRBD1 (5 bases). CDR3 size: 16 residues. V lost 1 base, J lost 2 bases, and 12 bases lay in between. In germline, CDR1 is SNHLY, CDR2 FYNNEI. CDR3 in amino acids: CASSEGAGAGNQPQHF. The CDR3 DNA follows: TGTGCCAGCAGTGAAGGGGCCGGGGCTGGCAATCAGCCCCAGCATTTT.